This TCR beta chain was recovered during a study of T cell changes during pregnancy in multiple sclerosis. This clone was seen a few times. Using immunoSEQ multiplex PCR, the repertoire was profiled, and TCRdb retains in-frame clones only, with some absent. The repertoire consists of 36,000 or so clones, with roughly 92% occurring once and the leading ten covering 0.95% to 1.5%. Deletions cut 7 bases from V and 1 base from J, with 9 bases between. CDR3 size: 13 residues. The germline V gene encodes CDR1 SNHLY and CDR2 FYNNEI. Sequenced material: PBMCs (not recorded whether the cells were cultured). This receptor was obtained from a female donor with multiple sclerosis, enrolled in a pregnancy study. V usage is TRBV2 and J usage is TRBJ2-3; D gene ambiguous. This CDR3 is CASNSDGTDTQYF. The CDR3 DNA sequence: TGTGCCAGCAATTCGGACGGCACAGATACGCAGTATTTT.